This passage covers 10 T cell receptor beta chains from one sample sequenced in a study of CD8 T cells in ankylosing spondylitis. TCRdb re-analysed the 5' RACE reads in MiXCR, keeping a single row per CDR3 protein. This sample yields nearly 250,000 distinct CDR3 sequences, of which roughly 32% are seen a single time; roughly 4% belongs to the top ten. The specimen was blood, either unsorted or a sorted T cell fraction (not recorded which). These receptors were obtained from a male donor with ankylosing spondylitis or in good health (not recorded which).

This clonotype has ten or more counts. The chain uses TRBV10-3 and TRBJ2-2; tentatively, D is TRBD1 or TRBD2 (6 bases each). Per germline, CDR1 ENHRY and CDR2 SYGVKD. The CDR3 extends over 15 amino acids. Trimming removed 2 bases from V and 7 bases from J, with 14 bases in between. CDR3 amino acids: CAISETQGGGGELFF. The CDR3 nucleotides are TGTGCCATCAGTGAGACACAGGGAGGTGGCGGGGAGCTGTTTTTT.

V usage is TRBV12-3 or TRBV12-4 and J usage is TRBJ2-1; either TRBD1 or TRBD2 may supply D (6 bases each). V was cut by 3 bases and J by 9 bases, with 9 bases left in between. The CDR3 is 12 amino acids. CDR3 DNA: TGTGCCAGCAGTTTGGGGGGCGGTGAGCAGTTCTTC. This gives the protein CASSLGGGEQFF.

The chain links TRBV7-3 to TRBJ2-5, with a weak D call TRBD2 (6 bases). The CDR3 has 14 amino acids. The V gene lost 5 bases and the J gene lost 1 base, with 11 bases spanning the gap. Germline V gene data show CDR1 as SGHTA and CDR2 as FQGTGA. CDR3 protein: CASSEGTFQETQYF. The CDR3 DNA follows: TGTGCCAGCAGCGAGGGGACTTTCCAAGAGACCCAGTACTTC.

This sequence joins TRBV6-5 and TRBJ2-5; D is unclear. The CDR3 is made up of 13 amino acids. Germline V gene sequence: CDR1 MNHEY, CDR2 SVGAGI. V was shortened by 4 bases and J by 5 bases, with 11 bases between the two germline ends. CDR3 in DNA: TGTGCCAGCAGTTCGCGACATTGGGAGACCCAGTACTTC. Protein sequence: CASSSRHWETQYF.

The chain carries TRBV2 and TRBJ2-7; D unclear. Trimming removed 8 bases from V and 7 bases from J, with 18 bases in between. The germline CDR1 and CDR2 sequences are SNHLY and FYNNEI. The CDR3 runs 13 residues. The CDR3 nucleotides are TGTGCCAGCTACCCCTTGGGGATAGGGGAGCAGTACTTC. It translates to CASYPLGIGEQYF.

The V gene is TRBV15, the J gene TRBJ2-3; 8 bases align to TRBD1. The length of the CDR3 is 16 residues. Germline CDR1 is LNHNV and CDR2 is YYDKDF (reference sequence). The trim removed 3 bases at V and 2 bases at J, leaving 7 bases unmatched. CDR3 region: CATSRSDRGVTDTQYF. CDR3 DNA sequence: TGTGCCACCAGCAGGTCCGACAGGGGCGTCACAGATACGCAGTATTTT. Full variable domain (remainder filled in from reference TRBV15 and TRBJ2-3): DAMVIQNPRYQVTQFGKPVTLSCSQTLNHNVMYWYQQKSSQAPKLLFHYYDKDFNNEADTPDNFQSRRPNTSFCFLDIRSPGLGDTAMYLCATSRSDRGVTDTQYFGPGTRLTVL.

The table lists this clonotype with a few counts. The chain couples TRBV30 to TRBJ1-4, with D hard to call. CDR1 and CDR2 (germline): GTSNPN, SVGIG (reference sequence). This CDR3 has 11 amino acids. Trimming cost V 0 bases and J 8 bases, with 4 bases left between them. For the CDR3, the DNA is TGTGCCTGGAGTGTAGCCGAAAAACTGTTTTTT. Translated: CAWSVAEKLFF.

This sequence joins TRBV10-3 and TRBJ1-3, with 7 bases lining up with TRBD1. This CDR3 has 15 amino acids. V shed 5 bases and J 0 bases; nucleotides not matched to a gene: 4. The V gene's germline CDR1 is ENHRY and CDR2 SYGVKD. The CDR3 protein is CAISTGTDSGNTIYF. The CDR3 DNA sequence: TGTGCCATCAGTACCGGGACAGACTCTGGAAACACCATATATTTT.

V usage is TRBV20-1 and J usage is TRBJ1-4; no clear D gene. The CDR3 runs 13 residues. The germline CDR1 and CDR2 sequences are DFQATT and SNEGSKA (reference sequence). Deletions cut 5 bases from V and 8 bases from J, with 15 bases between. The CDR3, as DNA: TGCAGTGCTTGGAGCGATAATGAAGAAAAACTGTTTTTT. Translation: CSAWSDNEEKLFF.

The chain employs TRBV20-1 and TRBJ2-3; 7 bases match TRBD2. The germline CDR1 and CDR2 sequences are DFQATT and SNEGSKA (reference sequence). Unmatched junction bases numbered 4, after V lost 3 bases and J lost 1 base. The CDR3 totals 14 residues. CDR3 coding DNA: TGCAGTGCTAGGATTGCGGGGGGCACAGATACGCAGTATTTT. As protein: CSARIAGGTDTQYF.